Following are 22 T cell receptor beta chains from one sample sequenced in a study of T cell changes during pregnancy in multiple sclerosis. Produced via immunoSEQ multiplex PCR; TCRdb's table is partial and in-frame only. The profile covers about 87,000 clones, with 85% to 95% appearing a single time and approximately 1.3% taken by the ten largest. Source: peripheral blood, taken in the third trimester of pregnancy. These receptors came from a female donor in good health, enrolled as a control in a pregnancy study.

The genes are TRBV28 and TRBJ2-7, with D unresolved. Trimming removed 3 bases at V and 3 bases at J, with 3 bases between. CDR1 MDHEN and CDR2 SYDVKM come from the germline V gene. The CDR3 is 11 amino acids. CDR3 in amino acids: CASSFRYEQYF. In DNA, the CDR3 is TGTGCCAGCAGTTTTCGCTACGAGCAGTACTTC. Together with reference TRBV28 and TRBJ2-7, the CDR3 gives the full variable domain: DVKVTQSSRYLVKRTGEKVFLECVQDMDHENMFWYRQDPGLGLRLIYFSYDVKMKEKGDIPEGYSVSREKKERFSLILESASTNQTSMYLCASSFRYEQYFGPGTRLTVT.

The chain uses TRBV7-9 and TRBJ2-7, with 7 bases aligning to TRBD1. Trimming at V came to 4 bases and at J to 3 bases, leaving 6 bases not matched to a gene. Germline CDR1 SEHNR, CDR2 FQNEAQ (reference sequence). CDR3 size: 14 residues. This CDR3 reads CASSWRQGSYEQYF. CDR3 nucleotides: TGTGCCAGCAGCTGGCGACAGGGTAGCTACGAGCAGTACTTC.

V is TRBV2 and J is TRBJ2-3, with 8 bases fitting TRBD2. The CDR3 runs 16 residues. CDR1 is SNHLY and CDR2 is FYNNEI in the germline V gene. J lost 1 base, V lost 6 bases, and 9 bases had no gene match. CDR3 loop: CASRGPTAGGTDTQYF. The CDR3 DNA sequence: TGTGCCAGCAGGGGCCCGACAGCGGGGGGCACAGATACGCAGTATTTT.

The rearrangement uses TRBV2 and TRBJ1-2; 8 nucleotides align to TRBD1. V lost 4 bases, J lost 8 bases, and 6 bases stayed unmatched. CDR3 length: 13 residues. Per germline, CDR1 SNHLY and CDR2 FYNNEI. Here the CDR3 DNA reads TGTGCCAGCAGTGGAGGACAGGGAGGCGGCTACACCTTC. Protein sequence: CASSGGQGGGYTF.

The chain couples TRBV5-1 to TRBJ1-3, with D possibly matching TRBD1 (5 bases). CDR3 length equals 14 residues. With 5 bases removed from V and 3 bases from J, the gap between germline ends came to 12 bases. Germline-derived CDR1 and CDR2 are SGHRS and YFSETQ. In DNA form, the CDR3 reads TGCGCCAGCAGAGGGGTCTCGGGTGGAAACACCATATATTTT. Its protein product is CASRGVSGGNTIYF.

This clone was recorded once. The V gene is TRBV6-1, the J gene TRBJ2-3, with TRBD2 as a possible D gene (5 bases). The germline V gene has CDR1 MNHNS and CDR2 SASEGT. The V gene lost 2 bases and the J gene lost 4 bases, with 19 bases spanning the gap. The CDR3 is 17 residues long. The CDR3 bases are TGTGCCAGCAGTGAATCACCGAGCCAGCGGCGTGCAGATACGCAGTATTTT. Translated, it gives CASSESPSQRRADTQYF.

The J gene is TRBJ2-2, the V gene TRBV7-9; 9 bases map to TRBD1. The CDR3 totals 17 residues. From germline, CDR1 is SEHNR and CDR2 FQNEAQ (reference sequence). The CDR3 reads CANLGQGEHEYTGELFF. The CDR3 DNA is TGTGCAAACCTGGGACAGGGTGAACACGAGTACACCGGGGAGCTGTTTTTT.

The DNA of the CDR3 is TGTGCCAGCAGTGAAGCGTCAGGGACTACGAACACTGAAGCTTTCTTT. It codes for CASSEASGTTNTEAFF. This chain joins TRBV2 and TRBJ1-1; weak D call: TRBD1 (5 bases). The CDR3 totals 16 residues. Germline V gene lookup returns CDR1 SNHLY and CDR2 FYNNEI. V lost 0 bases and J 1 base, leaving 12 bases between the germline ends.

This sequence joins TRBV7-9 and TRBJ2-1; TRBD2 matches at 7 bases. The CDR3 length is 15 residues. The ends lost 7 bases at V and 5 bases at J; junction bases unmatched: 11. The V gene's germline CDR1 is SEHNR and CDR2 FQNEAQ (reference sequence). CDR3 sequence reads: CASNSGTTTNNEQFF. The CDR3 coding sequence is TGTGCCAGCAACTCCGGGACTACAACTAACAATGAGCAGTTCTTC.

V usage is TRBV18 and J usage is TRBJ2-7; 13 bases are shared with TRBD2. J lost 7 bases, V lost 4 bases, and 7 bases had no gene match. Germline loops: CDR1 KGHSH, CDR2 LQKENI. The CDR3 sequence is 15 residues long. The CDR3 coding sequence is TGTGCCAGCTCACGCACTAGCGGGAGGGCTGGGGAGCAGTACTTC. It translates to CASSRTSGRAGEQYF.

V is TRBV21-1 and J is TRBJ2-1; the table's D call TRBD2 went unverified against the DNA. TRBV21-1 constitutes a pseudogene. The CDR3 has 20 residues. CDR3 protein: CASGTQDRDSGLAGYNEQFF. The CDR3, as DNA: TGTGCCAGCGGAACCCAGGACCGGGACAGTGGACTAGCGGGTTACAATGAGCAGTTCTTC.

The chain is built from TRBV19 and TRBJ2-5, with TRBD2 matching 14 bases. This CDR3 has 16 residues. Germline V gene lookup returns CDR1 LNHDA and CDR2 SQIVND (reference sequence). Trimming removed 5 bases from V and 5 bases from J; junction bases left unmatched: 7. DNA for the CDR3: TGTGCCAGTAGTCCAGGGACTAGCGGGAGCTGGGAGACCCAGTACTTC. This translates into CASSPGTSGSWETQYF.

The chain is built from TRBV5-5 and TRBJ1-1; D is undetermined. Germline-derived CDR1 and CDR2 are SGHKS and YYEKEE (reference sequence). V was clipped by 2 bases and J by 4 bases, with 12 bases between them. The CDR3 extends over 14 amino acids. The CDR3 protein is CASSLGRLGTEAFF. CDR3 nucleotide sequence: TGTGCCAGCAGCTTAGGCAGGTTGGGCACTGAAGCTTTCTTT.

The chain has TRBV29-1 and TRBJ1-3; D remains unclear. Germline V gene sequence: CDR1 SQVTM, CDR2 ANQGSEA. There are 11 residues in the CDR3. V was trimmed by 3 bases and J by 4 bases, leaving 4 bases between them. CDR3 region: CSVEQGNTIYF. The CDR3 DNA follows: TGCAGCGTTGAGCAGGGAAACACCATATATTTT.

The chain has TRBV10-1 and TRBJ2-7; D gene ambiguous. Germline assignment: CDR1 WNHNN and CDR2 SYGVQD (reference sequence). With 9 bases removed from V and 5 bases from J, the gap between germline ends came to 11 bases. The CDR3 runs to 11 residues. The CDR3 DNA reads as TGCGCCAGTTTTGGGCCCCACGAGCAGTACTTC. It yields the protein CASFGPHEQYF.

This clone has only one observation. The gene calls are TRBV5-1 and TRBJ2-2, with D perhaps matching TRBD2 (6 bases). This CDR3 is 16 amino acids long. Between the trimmed V and J ends, which lost 0 bases and 0 bases, there was a span of 9 bases. Germline V gene data show CDR1 as SGHRS and CDR2 as YFSETQ. The CDR3 DNA follows: TGCGCCAGCAGCTTGGTCGGGGAGGCGAACACCGGGGAGCTGTTTTTT. Translation gives CASSLVGEANTGELFF.

The CDR3 region is CASSPGLGETQYF. The CDR3 region has the DNA TGTGCCAGCAGCCCGGGACTAGGGGAGACCCAGTACTTC. The chain joins TRBV7-6 to TRBJ2-5; 8 nucleotides align to TRBD2. V dropped 5 bases and J dropped 5; count of bases not matched to a gene: 4. Germline V gene data show CDR1 as SGHVS and CDR2 as FNYEAQ. The CDR3 runs to 13 residues.

The chain uses TRBV7-9 and TRBJ2-5; perhaps TRBD1 as D (5 bases). CDR1 is SEHNR, CDR2 FQNEAQ, per germline (reference sequence). Trimming cost V 4 bases and J 1 base, with 10 bases left between them. The CDR3 loop spans 14 amino acids. The CDR3, as DNA: TGTGCCAGCAGCTGGGGCAGGGCCCAAGAGACCCAGTACTTC. Its protein is CASSWGRAQETQYF.

The J gene is TRBJ2-1, the V gene TRBV27; 10 nucleotides agree with TRBD2. The CDR3 runs to 18 residues. The J segment lost 6 bases and the V segment lost 2 bases, leaving 13 bases of the junction unmatched. CDR1 is MNHEY, CDR2 SMNVEV, per germline (reference sequence). In DNA, the CDR3 is TGTGCCAGCAGTTTAGGACCCTTTGGGACTAGCGCGCTCAATGAGCAGTTCTTC. Its protein product is CASSLGPFGTSALNEQFF.

The genes are TRBV4-2 and TRBJ2-7, with 7 bases identical to TRBD1. This CDR3 is 17 amino acids long. V trimming: 0 bases; J trimming: 3 bases; junction bases outside the gene matches: 11. CDR1 and CDR2 (germline): LGHNA, YNFKEQ. The CDR3 is CASSQDPRTGINYEQYF. Here the CDR3 DNA reads TGTGCCAGCAGCCAAGATCCCCGGACAGGCATTAACTACGAGCAGTACTTC.

This chain connects TRBV4-2 to TRBJ2-7; tentative D call: TRBD1 (6 bases). The ends were cut back, 2 bases at V and 6 bases at J, with 20 bases in the middle. Germline CDR1 LGHNA, CDR2 YNFKEQ. The CDR3 has 16 amino acids. The CDR3 DNA follows: TGTGCCAGCAGCCAAAAAGGGGGACCATCACCATCCGAGCAGTACTTC. Its translation: CASSQKGGPSPSEQYF.

A single count supports this clone. The chain combines TRBV7-9 with TRBJ2-7, with TRBD2 identical over 13 bases. Germline values: CDR1 SEHNR, CDR2 FQNEAQ (reference sequence). This CDR3 is built from 14 residues. V shed 3 bases, J shed 5 bases, and the junction held 1 base outside the gene matches. The DNA of the CDR3 is TGTGCCAGCAGCTTCGGACTAGCGGGAGACGAGCAGTACTTC. Amino acid sequence: CASSFGLAGDEQYF.